The subject of this entry is one TCR beta chain. The data originate from a study of shared clonotypes between healthy human individuals. Background on the study: For every donor, three CD4 naive, three CD4 memory, two CD8 naive and one CD8 memory plates were used.

Researchers ran the assay at a deep level. It was 200 to 250 ng DNA, 28,000 or so T cell genomes, that sorted-subset replicate PCRs used. Assay: immunoSEQ multiplex PCR; the TCRdb copy retains only in-frame clones and omits some. This table has under 1,100,000 clones, 70% to 80% appearing once. Germline V gives CDR1 MNHNY, CDR2 SVGAGI (reference sequence). The CDR3 is 16 amino acids. V was cut by 7 bases and J by 8 bases, with 24 bases left in between. J is TRBJ2-1 and V is TRBV6-6; a possible D gene is TRBD2 (5 bases). Material: memory CD4+ T cells sorted from blood. Subset here: CD45RA-negative fraction. The sequence derives from a man in his late teens or twenties in good health. The CDR3 sequence: CASTDFREPGKDEQFF. In DNA, the CDR3 is TGTGCCAGCACCGACTTTAGGGAGCCCGGGAAGGATGAGCAGTTCTTC.